Here is one T cell receptor (beta chain) with its context. This record comes from a study of blood T cell repertoires in COVID-19. Study overall: The study drew acute and convalescent COVID-19 samples from the United States, Italy and Spain. Sample material is recorded as cDNA or gDNA derived from T cells, B-cell-depleted T cells, or PBMCs.

Study processing details: Estimates of nucleated cell counts were drawn from the amplification of reference gene primers. Here immunoSEQ multiplex PCR was the method, and the copy in TCRdb shows in-frame clones only, minus some. V, J and clone size are taken as reported in that table, and D and trimming were inferred from the DNA itself. The sample has some 130,000 clones, approximately 90% seen once. From germline, CDR1 is MNHEY and CDR2 SMNVEV (reference sequence). The CDR3 sequence is 17 residues long. The trim removed 4 bases at V and 3 bases at J, leaving 11 bases unmatched. The sample was peripheral blood. The chain couples TRBV27 to TRBJ2-7; 11 positions match TRBD2. The receptor's source is a man aged 55 to 70 with active or convalescent COVID-19. The CDR3 DNA is TGTGCCAGCAGTTCGTCCTACAAGACTAGCGGGATCTACGAGCAGTACTTC. Translated: CASSSSYKTSGIYEQYF.